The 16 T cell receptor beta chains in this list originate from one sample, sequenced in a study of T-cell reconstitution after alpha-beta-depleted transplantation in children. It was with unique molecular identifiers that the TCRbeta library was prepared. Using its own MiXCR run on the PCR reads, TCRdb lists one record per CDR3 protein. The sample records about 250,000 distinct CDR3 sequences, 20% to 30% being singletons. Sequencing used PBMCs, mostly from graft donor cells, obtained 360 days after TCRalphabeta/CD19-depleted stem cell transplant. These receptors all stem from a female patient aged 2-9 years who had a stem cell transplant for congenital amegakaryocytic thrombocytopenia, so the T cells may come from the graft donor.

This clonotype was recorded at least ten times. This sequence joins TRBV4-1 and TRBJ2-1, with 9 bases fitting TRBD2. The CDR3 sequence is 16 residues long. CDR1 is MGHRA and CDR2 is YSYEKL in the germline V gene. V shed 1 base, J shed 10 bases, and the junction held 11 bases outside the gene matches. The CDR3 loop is CASSQGGTSGHREQFF. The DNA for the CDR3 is TGCGCCAGCAGCCAAGGAGGAACTAGCGGGCACAGAGAGCAGTTCTTC.

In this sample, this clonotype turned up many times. CDR3 nucleotide sequence: TGTGCCAGCAGTGACGCCTCCTACGAGCAGTACTTC. It encodes CASSDASYEQYF. The V call is TRBV12-3 or TRBV12-4, the J call TRBJ2-7; D uncertain. The CDR3 totals 12 residues. V was shortened by 5 bases and J by 0 bases, with 5 bases between the two germline ends.

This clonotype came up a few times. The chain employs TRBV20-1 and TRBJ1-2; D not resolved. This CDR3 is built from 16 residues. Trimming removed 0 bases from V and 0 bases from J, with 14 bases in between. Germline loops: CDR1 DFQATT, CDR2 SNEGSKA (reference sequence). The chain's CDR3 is CSARDEGPSANYGYTF. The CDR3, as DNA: TGCAGTGCTAGAGATGAAGGACCGTCAGCTAACTATGGCTACACCTTC.

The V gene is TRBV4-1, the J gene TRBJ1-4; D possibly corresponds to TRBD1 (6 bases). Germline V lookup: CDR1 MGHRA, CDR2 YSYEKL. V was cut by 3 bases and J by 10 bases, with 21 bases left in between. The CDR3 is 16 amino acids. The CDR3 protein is CASSQATGALRRKLFF. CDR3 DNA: TGCGCCAGCAGCCAGGCAACGGGGGCCCTAAGACGAAAACTGTTTTTT.

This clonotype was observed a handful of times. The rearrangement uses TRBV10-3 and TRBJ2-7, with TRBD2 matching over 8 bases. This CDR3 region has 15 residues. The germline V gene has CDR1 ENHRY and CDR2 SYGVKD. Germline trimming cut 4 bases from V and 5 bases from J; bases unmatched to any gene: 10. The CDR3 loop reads CAISGDERGRDEQYF. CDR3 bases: TGTGCCATCAGTGGCGATGAGCGGGGGAGGGACGAGCAGTACTTC.

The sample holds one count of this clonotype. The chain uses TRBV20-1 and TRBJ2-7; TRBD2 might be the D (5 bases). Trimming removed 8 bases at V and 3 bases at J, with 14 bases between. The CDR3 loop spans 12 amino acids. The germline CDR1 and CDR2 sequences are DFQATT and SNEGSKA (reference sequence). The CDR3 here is CSSPAEDYEQYF. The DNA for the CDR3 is TGCAGTTCGCCGGCGGAGGACTACGAGCAGTACTTC.

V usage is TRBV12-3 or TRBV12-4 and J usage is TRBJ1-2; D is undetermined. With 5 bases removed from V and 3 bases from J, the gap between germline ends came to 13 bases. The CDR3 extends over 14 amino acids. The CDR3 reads CASSVGKTYYGYTF. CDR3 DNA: TGTGCCAGCAGTGTAGGGAAAACCTACTATGGCTACACCTTC.

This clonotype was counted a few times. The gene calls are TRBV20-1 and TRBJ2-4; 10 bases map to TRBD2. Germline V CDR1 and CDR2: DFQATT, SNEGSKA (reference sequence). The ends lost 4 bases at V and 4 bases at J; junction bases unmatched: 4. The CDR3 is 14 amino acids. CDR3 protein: CSANPTSGKNIQYF. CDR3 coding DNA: TGCAGTGCTAACCCGACTAGCGGGAAAAACATTCAGTACTTC.

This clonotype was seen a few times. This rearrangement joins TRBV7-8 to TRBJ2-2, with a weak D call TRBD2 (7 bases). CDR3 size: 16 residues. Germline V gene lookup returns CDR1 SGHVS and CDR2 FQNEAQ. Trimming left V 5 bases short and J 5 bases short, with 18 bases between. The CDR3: CASSRTLGRGTGELFF. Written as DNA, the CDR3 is TGTGCCAGCAGCCGGACCCTGGGGAGGGGGACCGGGGAGCTGTTTTTT.

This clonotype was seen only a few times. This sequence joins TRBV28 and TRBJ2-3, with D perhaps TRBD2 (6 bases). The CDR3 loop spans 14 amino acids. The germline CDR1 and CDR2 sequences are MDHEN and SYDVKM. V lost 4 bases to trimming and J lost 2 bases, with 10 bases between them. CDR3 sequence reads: CASSSGSPTDTQYF. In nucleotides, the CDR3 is TGTGCCAGCAGTTCCGGGAGTCCCACAGATACGCAGTATTTT.

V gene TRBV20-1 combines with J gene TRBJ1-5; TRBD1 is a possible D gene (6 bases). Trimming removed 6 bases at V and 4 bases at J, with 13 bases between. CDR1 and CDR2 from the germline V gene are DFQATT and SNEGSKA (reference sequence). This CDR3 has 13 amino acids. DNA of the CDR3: TGCAGTGCCAGGGACAAGGGGAATCAGCCCCAGCATTTT. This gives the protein CSARDKGNQPQHF.

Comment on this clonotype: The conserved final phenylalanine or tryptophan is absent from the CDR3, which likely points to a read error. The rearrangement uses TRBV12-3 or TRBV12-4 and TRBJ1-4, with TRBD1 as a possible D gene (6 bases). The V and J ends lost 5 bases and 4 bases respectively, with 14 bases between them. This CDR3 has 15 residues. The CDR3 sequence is CASSPTGLGNEKLFL. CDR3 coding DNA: TGTGCCAGCAGTCCAACAGGGCTGGGTAATGAAAAACTGTTTCTT.

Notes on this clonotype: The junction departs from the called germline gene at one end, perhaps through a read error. The CDR3 reads CSARDAGTANNIQYF. CDR3 DNA: TGCAGTGCTAGAGATGCCGGGACCGCCAATAACATTCAGTACTTC. This chain joins TRBV20-1 and TRBJ2-4, with D perhaps matching TRBD1 or TRBD2 (5 bases each). The CDR3 totals 15 residues. In germline, CDR1 is DFQATT, CDR2 SNEGSKA (reference sequence).

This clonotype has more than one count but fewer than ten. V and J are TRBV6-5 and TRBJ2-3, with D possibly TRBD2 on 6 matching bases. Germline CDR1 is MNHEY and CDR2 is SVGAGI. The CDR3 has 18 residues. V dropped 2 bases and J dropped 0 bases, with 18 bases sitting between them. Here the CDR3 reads CASSYPIWEAASTDTQYF. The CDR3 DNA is TGTGCCAGCAGTTACCCAATATGGGAGGCCGCGAGCACAGATACGCAGTATTTT.

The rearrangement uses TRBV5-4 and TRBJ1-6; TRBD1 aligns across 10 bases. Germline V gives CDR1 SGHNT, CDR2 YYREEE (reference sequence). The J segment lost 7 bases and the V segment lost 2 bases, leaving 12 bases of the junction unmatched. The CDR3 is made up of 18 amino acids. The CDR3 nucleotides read TGTGCCAGCAGCTTCAACCCCAAGACAGGGGGCTGGAATTCACCCCTCCACTTT. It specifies CASSFNPKTGGWNSPLHF.

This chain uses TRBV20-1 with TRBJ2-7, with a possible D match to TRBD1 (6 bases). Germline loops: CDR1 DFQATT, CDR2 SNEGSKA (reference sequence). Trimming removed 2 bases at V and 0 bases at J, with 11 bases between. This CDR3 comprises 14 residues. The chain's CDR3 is CSARLGHSSYEQYF. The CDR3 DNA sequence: TGCAGTGCTAGATTGGGACATAGCTCCTACGAGCAGTACTTC.